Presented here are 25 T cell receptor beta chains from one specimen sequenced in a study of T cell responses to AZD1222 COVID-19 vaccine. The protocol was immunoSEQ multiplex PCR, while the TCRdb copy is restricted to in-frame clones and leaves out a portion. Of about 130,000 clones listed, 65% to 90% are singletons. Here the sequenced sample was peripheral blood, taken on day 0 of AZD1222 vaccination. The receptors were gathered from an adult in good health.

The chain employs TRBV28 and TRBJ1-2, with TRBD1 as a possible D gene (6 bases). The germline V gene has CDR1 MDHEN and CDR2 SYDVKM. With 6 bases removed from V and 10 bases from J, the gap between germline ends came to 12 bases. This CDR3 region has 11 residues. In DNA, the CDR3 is TGTGCCAGCAGGCAGGACAGACCCTACACCTTC. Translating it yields CASRQDRPYTF.

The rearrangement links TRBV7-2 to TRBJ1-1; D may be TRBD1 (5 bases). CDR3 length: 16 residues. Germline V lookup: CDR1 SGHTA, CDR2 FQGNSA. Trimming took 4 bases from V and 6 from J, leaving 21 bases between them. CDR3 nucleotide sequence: TGTGCCAGCAGCTGGAGAAGCCCCGGGCTGGGGGCTGAAGCTTTCTTT. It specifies CASSWRSPGLGAEAFF.

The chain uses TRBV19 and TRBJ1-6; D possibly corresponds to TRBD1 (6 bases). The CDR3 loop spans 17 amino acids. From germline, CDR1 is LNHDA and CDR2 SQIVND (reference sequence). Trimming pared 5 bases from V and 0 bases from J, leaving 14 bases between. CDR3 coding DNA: TGTGCCAGTAGTCTCGACAGGATAAGCTCCTATAATTCACCCCTCCACTTT. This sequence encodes CASSLDRISSYNSPLHF.

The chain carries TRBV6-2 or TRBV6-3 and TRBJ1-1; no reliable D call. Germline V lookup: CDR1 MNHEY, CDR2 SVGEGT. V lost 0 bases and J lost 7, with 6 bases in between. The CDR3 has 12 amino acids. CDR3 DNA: TGTGCCAGCAGTTACTCTCCGCGTGAAGCTTTCTTT. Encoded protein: CASSYSPREAFF.

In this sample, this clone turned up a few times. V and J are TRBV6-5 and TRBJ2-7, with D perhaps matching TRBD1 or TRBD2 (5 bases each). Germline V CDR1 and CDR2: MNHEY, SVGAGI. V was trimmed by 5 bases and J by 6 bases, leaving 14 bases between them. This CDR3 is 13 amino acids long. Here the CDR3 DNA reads TGTGCCAGCAGTACGGGACCTTGGGGCGAGCAGTACTTC. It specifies CASSTGPWGEQYF.

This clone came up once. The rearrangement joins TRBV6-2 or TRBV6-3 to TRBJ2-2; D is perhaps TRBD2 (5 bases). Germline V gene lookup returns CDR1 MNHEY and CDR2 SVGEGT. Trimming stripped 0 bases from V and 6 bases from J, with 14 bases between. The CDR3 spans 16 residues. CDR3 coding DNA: TGTGCCAGCAGTTACTCGAGAGTTTGGGAGCCCGGGGAGCTGTTTTTT. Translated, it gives CASSYSRVWEPGELFF.

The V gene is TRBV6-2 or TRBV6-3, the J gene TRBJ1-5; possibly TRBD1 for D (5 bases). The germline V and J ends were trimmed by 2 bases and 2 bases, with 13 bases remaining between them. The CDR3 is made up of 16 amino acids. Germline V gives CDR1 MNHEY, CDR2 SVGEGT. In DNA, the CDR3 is TGTGCCAGCAGTTACCCCGGGGGAATGGGCAATCAGCCCCAGCATTTT. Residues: CASSYPGGMGNQPQHF.

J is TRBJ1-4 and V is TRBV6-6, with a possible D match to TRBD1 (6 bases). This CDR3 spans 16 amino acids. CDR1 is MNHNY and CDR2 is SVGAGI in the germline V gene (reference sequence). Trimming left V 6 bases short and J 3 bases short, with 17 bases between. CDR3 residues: CASSRGGAGPNEKLFF. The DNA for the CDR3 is TGTGCCAGCAGCCGAGGGGGGGCCGGACCTAATGAAAAACTGTTTTTT.

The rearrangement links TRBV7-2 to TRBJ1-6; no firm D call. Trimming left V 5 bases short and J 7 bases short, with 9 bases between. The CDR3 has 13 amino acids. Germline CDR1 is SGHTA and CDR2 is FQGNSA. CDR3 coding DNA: TGTGCCAGCAGCACCGAGCTAAATTCACCCCTCCACTTT. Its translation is CASSTELNSPLHF.

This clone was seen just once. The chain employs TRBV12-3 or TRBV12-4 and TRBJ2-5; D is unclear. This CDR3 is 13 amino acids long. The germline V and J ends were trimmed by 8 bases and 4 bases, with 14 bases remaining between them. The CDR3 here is CASALKAGETQYF. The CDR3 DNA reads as TGTGCCAGCGCCCTCAAAGCTGGAGAGACCCAGTACTTC.

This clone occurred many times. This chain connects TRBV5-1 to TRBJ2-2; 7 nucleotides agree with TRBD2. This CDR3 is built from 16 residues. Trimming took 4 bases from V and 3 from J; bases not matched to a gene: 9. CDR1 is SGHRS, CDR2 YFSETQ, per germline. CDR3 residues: CASSLQTSVYTGELFF. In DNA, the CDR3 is TGCGCCAGCAGCCTGCAAACTAGCGTCTACACCGGGGAGCTGTTTTTT.

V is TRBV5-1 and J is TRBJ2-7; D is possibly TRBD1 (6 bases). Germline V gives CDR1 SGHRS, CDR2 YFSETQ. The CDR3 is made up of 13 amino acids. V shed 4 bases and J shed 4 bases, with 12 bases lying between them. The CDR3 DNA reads TGCGCCAGCAGCCTCCAGGGGCAATACGAGCAGTACTTC. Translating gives CASSLQGQYEQYF.

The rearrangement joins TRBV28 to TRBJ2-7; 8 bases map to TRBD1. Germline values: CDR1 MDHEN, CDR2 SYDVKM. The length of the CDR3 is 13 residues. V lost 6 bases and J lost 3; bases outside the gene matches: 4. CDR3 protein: CASRGRGHYEQYF. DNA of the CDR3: TGTGCCAGCAGGGGCAGGGGGCACTACGAGCAGTACTTC.

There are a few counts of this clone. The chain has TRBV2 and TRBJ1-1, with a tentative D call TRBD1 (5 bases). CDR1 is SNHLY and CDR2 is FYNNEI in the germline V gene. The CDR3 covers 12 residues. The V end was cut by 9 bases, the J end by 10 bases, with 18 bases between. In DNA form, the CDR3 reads TGTGCCAGGACGGGCAGGGTGATTGGAGCTTTCTTT. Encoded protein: CARTGRVIGAFF.

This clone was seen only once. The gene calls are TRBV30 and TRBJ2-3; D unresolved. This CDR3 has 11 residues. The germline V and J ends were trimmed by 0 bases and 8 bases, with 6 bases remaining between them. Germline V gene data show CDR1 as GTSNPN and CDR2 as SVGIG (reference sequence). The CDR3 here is CAWSVSGTQYF. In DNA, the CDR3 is TGTGCCTGGAGTGTGAGTGGTACGCAGTATTTT.

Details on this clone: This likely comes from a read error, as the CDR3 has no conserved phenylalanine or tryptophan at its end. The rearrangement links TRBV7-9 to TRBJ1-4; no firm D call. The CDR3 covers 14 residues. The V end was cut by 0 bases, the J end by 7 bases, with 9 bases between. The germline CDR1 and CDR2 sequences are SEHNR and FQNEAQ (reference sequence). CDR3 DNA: TGTGCCAGCAGCTTAGCAGGAATTCGTGAAAAACTGTTTCTT. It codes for CASSLAGIREKLFL.

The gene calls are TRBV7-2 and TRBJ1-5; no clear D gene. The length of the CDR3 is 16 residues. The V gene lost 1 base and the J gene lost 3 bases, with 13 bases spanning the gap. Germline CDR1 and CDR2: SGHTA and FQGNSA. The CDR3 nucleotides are TGTGCCAGCAGCTTAGTGGGCCTGGCCCCCAATCAGCCCCAGCATTTT. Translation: CASSLVGLAPNQPQHF.

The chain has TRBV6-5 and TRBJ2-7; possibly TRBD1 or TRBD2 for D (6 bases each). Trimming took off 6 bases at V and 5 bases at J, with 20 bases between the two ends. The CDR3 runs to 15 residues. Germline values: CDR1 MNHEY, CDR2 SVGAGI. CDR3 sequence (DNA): TGTGCCAGCAGGCACCCGGGGGCAGGGTGGAACGAGCAGTACTTC. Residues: CASRHPGAGWNEQYF.

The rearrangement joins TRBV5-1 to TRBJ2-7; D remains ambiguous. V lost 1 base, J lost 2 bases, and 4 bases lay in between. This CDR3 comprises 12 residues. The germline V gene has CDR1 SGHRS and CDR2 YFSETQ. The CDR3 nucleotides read TGCGCCAGCAGCTTGACGGCCTACGAGCAGTACTTC. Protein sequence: CASSLTAYEQYF.

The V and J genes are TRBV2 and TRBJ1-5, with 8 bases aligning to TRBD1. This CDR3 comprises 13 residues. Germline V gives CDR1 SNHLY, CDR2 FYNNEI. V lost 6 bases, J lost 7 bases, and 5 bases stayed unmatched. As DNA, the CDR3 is TGTGCCAGCAGCGCGGACAGGGAACAGCCCCAGCATTTT. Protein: CASSADREQPQHF.

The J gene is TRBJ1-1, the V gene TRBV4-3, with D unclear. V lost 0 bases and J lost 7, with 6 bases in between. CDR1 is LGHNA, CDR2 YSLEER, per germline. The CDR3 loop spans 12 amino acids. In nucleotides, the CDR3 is TGCGCCAGCAGCCAAGAGGCGGGTGAAGCTTTCTTT. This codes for CASSQEAGEAFF.

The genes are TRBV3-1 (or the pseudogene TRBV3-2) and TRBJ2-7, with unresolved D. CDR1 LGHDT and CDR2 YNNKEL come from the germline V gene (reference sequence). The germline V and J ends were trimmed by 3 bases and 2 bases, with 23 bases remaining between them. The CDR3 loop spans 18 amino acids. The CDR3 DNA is TGTGCCAGCAGCCATGGCCTTCATAGGGCACATCCTACCTACGAGCAGTACTTC. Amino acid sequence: CASSHGLHRAHPTYEQYF.

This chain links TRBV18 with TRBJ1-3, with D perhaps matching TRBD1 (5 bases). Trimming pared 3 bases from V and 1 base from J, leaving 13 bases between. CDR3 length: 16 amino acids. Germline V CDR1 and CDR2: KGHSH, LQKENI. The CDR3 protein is CASSPAQGPSGNTIYF. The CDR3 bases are TGTGCCAGCTCACCTGCTCAGGGTCCATCTGGAAACACCATATATTTT.

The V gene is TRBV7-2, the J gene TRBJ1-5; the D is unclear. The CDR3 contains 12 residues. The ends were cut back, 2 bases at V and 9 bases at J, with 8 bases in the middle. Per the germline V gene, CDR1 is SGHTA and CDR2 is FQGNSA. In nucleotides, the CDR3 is TGTGCCAGCAGCTTACCCCAGAGGCCCCAGCATTTT. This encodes CASSLPQRPQHF.

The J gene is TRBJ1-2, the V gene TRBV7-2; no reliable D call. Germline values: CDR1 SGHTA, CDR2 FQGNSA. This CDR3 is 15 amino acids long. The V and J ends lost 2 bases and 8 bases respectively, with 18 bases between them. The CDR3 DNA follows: TGTGCCAGCAGCTTACGTTATAGGGAGGTGGAAGGCTACACCTTC. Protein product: CASSLRYREVEGYTF.